These T cell receptor beta chains were read from a single sample in a study of cytomegalovirus exposure and HLA in healthy donors. The table came from immunoSEQ multiplex PCR; TCRdb's copy has only in-frame clones and leaves some out. The repertoire has roughly 150,000 clones, approximately 60% of them found once; the top ten carry more than 1.5%. Sequencing input: PBMCs. These receptors originate from a human donor in good health. CDR3s include the opening cysteine and the closing phenylalanine or tryptophan. Each record gives: D gene, J gene, clone size, V gene, CDR3 DNA, CDR3 protein. The D gene is left open where the match is weak. Part of the rows lack a size; the others show once, few, many or a class for expanded clones.

- | TRBJ1-1 | few | TRBV28 | TGTGCCAGCAGGGCACAGGTACACGGTCCTGAAGCTTTCTTT | CASRAQVHGPEAFF
- | TRBJ2-3 | - | TRBV6-5 | TGTGCCAGCAGTTTAGGAGGGAGTCGGACAGATACGCAGTATTTT | CASSLGGSRTDTQYF
TRBD1 | TRBJ2-6 | - | TRBV5-1 | TGCGCCAGCAGCTTGGTACAGGGGGCTTCCAACGTCCTGACTTTC | CASSLVQGASNVLTF
- | TRBJ1-3 | - | TRBV5-6 | TGTGCCAGCAGCTCCATGGGGCAGAGACAATATTTT | CASSSMGQRQYF
- | TRBJ1-4 | - | TRBV19 | TGTGCCAGTAGTATTGGACTAGGGATGCTGGTCCGGGGTGAAAAACTGTTTTTT | CASSIGLGMLVRGEKLFF
- | TRBJ2-1 | - | TRBV5-1 | TGCGCCAGCAGCTTGGCCCCGACAGCCCCTAGGGAGCAGTTCTTC | CASSLAPTAPREQFF
TRBD1 | TRBJ2-7 | - | TRBV11-2 | TGTGCCAGCAGCTCTTTGGGACAGGGAGACGAGCAGTACTTC | CASSSLGQGDEQYF
- | TRBJ1-1 | few | TRBV19 | TGTGCCAGTAGGACGGGGGGGTCCACTGAAGCTTTCTTT | CASRTGGSTEAFF
TRBD1 | TRBJ1-2 | - | TRBV6-5 | TGTGCCAGCACCGACCCCGGGACAGGGGATCATGGCTACACCTTC | CASTDPGTGDHGYTF
- | TRBJ2-7 | - | TRBV5-4 | TGTGCCAGCAGCTTAACTACCGGGTCCTACGAGCAGTACTTC | CASSLTTGSYEQYF
TRBD1 | TRBJ2-2 | few | TRBV7-7 | TGTGCCAGGGGACAGGGCGGCGGGGAGCTGTTTTTT | CARGQGGGELFF
- | TRBJ2-1 | - | TRBV7-6 | TGTGCCATCCGGGACACTAACGCCAATGAGCAGTTCTTC | CAIRDTNANEQFF
- | TRBJ1-1 | few | TRBV4-3 | TGCGCCAGCAGCTCCCGTCTCCTGGGGGGGTACACTGAAGCTTTCTTT | CASSSRLLGGYTEAFF
TRBD2 | TRBJ2-7 | - | TRBV7-9 | TGTGCCAGCAGCTTAGCCGATCTAGGGACTAGCGGGAGATACGAGCAGTACTTC | CASSLADLGTSGRYEQYF
- | TRBJ1-1 | - | TRBV28 | TGTGCCAGCGGCGGGGCGGGGAGGCTAATGAACACTGAAGCTTTCTTT | CASGGAGRLMNTEAFF
- | TRBJ1-2 | - | TRBV25-1 | TGTGCCAGCAGTTTTCGGACAGAGAACTATGGCTACACCTTC | CASSFRTENYGYTF
- | TRBJ2-2 | - | TRBV7-9 | TGTGCCAGCCAGGTACCGAACACCGGGGAGCTGTTTTTT | CASQVPNTGELFF
TRBD1 | TRBJ2-7 | - | TRBV7-9 | TGTGCCAGCAGCCTCGGACAGGGAAACTTCTACGAGCAGTACTTC | CASSLGQGNFYEQYF
TRBD2 | TRBJ2-1 | - | TRBV7-3 | TGTGCCAGCGGGATAGCGGGGGACAATGAGCAGTTCTTC | CASGIAGDNEQFF
TRBD1 | TRBJ2-7 | - | TRBV19 | TGTGCCAGTAGTAGTATCAGGGGGCGTTCTCCCTACGAGCAGTACTTC | CASSSIRGRSPYEQYF
- | TRBJ1-4 | - | TRBV11-2 | TGTGCCAGCAGCTTAACCGGGGGTGCAACTAATGAAAAACTGTTTTTT | CASSLTGGATNEKLFF
TRBD2 | TRBJ2-7 | - | TRBV7-6 | TGTGCCAGCAGCCCGACTAGCGGCTACGAGCAGTACTTC | CASSPTSGYEQYF
- | TRBJ2-5 | - | TRBV28 | TGTGCCAGCAGTTTCACAGGGGGGGTTAAAGAGACCCAGTACTTC | CASSFTGGVKETQYF
- | TRBJ2-6 | once | TRBV19 | TGTGCCAGTACCACACAGTCCTCTGGGGCCAACGTCCTGACTTTC | CASTTQSSGANVLTF
- | TRBJ1-5 | few | TRBV6-5 | TGTGCCAGCACCCGGGGCGGGGATCAGCCCCAGCATTTT | CASTRGGDQPQHF
- | TRBJ1-2 | - | TRBV5-1 | TGCGCCAGCAGCCGAACAGGGACCTATGGCTACACCTTC | CASSRTGTYGYTF
TRBD2 | TRBJ2-3 | - | TRBV9 | TGTGCCAGCAGCGCCACTAGCGGGAGGGAGACAGATACGCAGTATTTT | CASSATSGRETDTQYF
TRBD1 | TRBJ1-2 | - | TRBV4-1 | TGCGCCAGCAGCCCCATAGACAGGGGGCGCGGTGGCTACACCTTC | CASSPIDRGRGGYTF
- | TRBJ2-1 | - | TRBV28 | TGTGCCAGCAGTTCTCCGAGCGGGACATACAATGAGCAGTTCTTC | CASSSPSGTYNEQFF
- | TRBJ2-5 | - | TRBV7-8 | TGTGCCAGCAGCTTAGTTGGGGGGGCGGGGGAGACCCAGTACTTC | CASSLVGGAGETQYF
- | TRBJ2-2 | - | TRBV7-6 | TGTGCCAGCAGCTTAGCGAGAACCGGGGAGCTGTTTTTT | CASSLARTGELFF
- | TRBJ1-1 | few | TRBV10-3 | TGTGCCATCAGTGGAACCGGGACAAAAGCTTTCTTT | CAISGTGTKAFF
TRBD2 | TRBJ2-2 | few | TRBV5-1 | TGCGCCAGCAGGACTAGCGGGAGAACCGGGGAGCTGTTTTTT | CASRTSGRTGELFF
- | TRBJ2-7 | - | TRBV27 | TGTGCCAGCAGTTTAAGGCAGGGATACGAGCAGTACTTC | CASSLRQGYEQYF
TRBD2 | TRBJ2-5 | - | TRBV5-4 | TGTGCCAGCAGCATTATAGCTAGCGGAAGGAAAGAGACCCAGTACTTC | CASSIIASGRKETQYF
TRBD1 | TRBJ2-6 | - | TRBV28 | TGTGCCAGCAGTCCCCGGGACAGGGCTACTGGGGCCAACGTCCTGACTTTC | CASSPRDRATGANVLTF
TRBD1 | TRBJ2-2 | once | TRBV9 | TGTGCCAGCAGCGTAAGACAGGGAATCGGGGAGCTGTTTTTT | CASSVRQGIGELFF
TRBD1 | TRBJ2-1 | - | TRBV6-5 | TGTGCCAGCAGTCAGGACAGGGGGCACTTGGATGAGCAGTTCTTC | CASSQDRGHLDEQFF
TRBD2 | TRBJ2-3 | - | TRBV7-2 | TGTGCCAGCAGCTTAGGGGGACTAGCGGGGACTAGCACAGATACGCAGTATTTT | CASSLGGLAGTSTDTQYF
- | TRBJ1-1 | - | TRBV5-1 | TGCGCCAGCAGCTTGGAGTGGAGGGGTGAAGCTTTCTTT | CASSLEWRGEAFF
TRBD1 | TRBJ2-4 | - | TRBV10-3 | TGTGCCATCAGTGACCCGGACAGGGGAGACATTCAGTACTTC | CAISDPDRGDIQYF
TRBD1 | TRBJ1-1 | - | TRBV18 | TGTGCCAGCTCACTTCGGACAGGGAAGGACACTGAAGCTTTCTTT | CASSLRTGKDTEAFF
TRBD1 | TRBJ1-4 | - | TRBV4-1 | TGCGCCAGCAGCCAAGACGGACAGGGACGCAGCTCTAGAATGGAAAAACTGTTTTTT | CASSQDGQGRSSRMEKLFF
- | TRBJ2-7 | - | TRBV9 | TGTGCCAGCAGCCCTGGGGCAGGGACGACTAGGGAGCAGTACTTC | CASSPGAGTTREQYF
- | TRBJ2-1 | - | TRBV5-6 | TGTGCCAGCAGCACTTACAATGAGCAGTTCTTC | CASSTYNEQFF
- | TRBJ1-6 | - | TRBV4-2 | TGTGCCAGCAGCCAAGAACTACCGGATAATTCACCCCTCCACTTT | CASSQELPDNSPLHF
- | TRBJ1-4 | - | TRBV25-1 | TGTGCCAGCAGGCAGGGAGGTGAAAAACTGTTTTTT | CASRQGGEKLFF
- | TRBJ1-2 | - | TRBV5-6 | TGTGCCAGCAGCTTGGCAGGATACTATGGCTACACCTTC | CASSLAGYYGYTF
TRBD1 | TRBJ1-5 | - | TRBV7-8 | TGTGCCAGCAGCCCAGGGGGGCATCAGCCCCAGCATTTT | CASSPGGHQPQHF
- | TRBJ2-7 | - | TRBV2 | TGTGCCAGCAGTGCGCAGGGAGGCTACGAGCAGTACTTC | CASSAQGGYEQYF
- | TRBJ2-7 | - | TRBV7-8 | TGTGCCAGCAGCCCCCTGGGGCTAGTCTACGAGCAGTACTTC | CASSPLGLVYEQYF
- | TRBJ1-1 | - | TRBV19 | TGTGCCAGTAGTATGGCCGGGGAAGCTTTCTTT | CASSMAGEAFF
TRBD2 | TRBJ2-3 | - | TRBV25-1 | TGTGCCAGCACCCAAGCGGGGGGAGGGCCAAGCACAGATACGCAGTATTTT | CASTQAGGGPSTDTQYF
TRBD1 | TRBJ1-1 | - | TRBV28 | TGTGCCAGCAGTTTACGACAGGGTGAAGCTTTCTTT | CASSLRQGEAFF
TRBD2 | TRBJ2-1 | - | TRBV4-1 | TGCGCCAGCAGCCAAGCGGCAGCGGGAATTAACAATGAGCAGTTCTTC | CASSQAAAGINNEQFF
- | TRBJ2-3 | - | TRBV11-3 | TGTGCCAGCAGCTTTGGGCAGGCCACAGATACGCAGTATTTT | CASSFGQATDTQYF
TRBD1 | TRBJ1-5 | few | TRBV5-8 | TGTGCCAGCAGCTTGCTGACAGGGGAGAGCAATCAGCCCCAGCATTTT | CASSLLTGESNQPQHF
- | TRBJ1-4 | - | TRBV28 | TGTGCCTGGGGTCGGACAGCTAATGAAAAACTGTTTTTT | CAWGRTANEKLFF